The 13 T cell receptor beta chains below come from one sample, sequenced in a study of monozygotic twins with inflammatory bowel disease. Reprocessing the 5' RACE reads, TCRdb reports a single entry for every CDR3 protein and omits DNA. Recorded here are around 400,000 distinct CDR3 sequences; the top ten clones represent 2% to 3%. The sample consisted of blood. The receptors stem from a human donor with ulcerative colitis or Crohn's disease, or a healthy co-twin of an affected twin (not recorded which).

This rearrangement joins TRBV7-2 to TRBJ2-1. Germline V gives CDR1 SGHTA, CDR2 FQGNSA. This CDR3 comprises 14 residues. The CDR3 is CASSQRSLYNEQFF.

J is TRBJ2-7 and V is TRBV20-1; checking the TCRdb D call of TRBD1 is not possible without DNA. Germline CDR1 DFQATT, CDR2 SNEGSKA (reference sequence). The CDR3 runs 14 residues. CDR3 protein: CSASPGQTSYEQYF.

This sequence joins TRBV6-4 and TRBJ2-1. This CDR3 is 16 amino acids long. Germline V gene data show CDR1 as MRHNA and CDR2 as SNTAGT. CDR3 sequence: CASSDSTIAARNEQFF.

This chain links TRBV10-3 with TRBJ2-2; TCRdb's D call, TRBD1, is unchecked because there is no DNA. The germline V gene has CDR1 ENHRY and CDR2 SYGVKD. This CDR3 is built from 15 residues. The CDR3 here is CAIRDGADHTGELFF.

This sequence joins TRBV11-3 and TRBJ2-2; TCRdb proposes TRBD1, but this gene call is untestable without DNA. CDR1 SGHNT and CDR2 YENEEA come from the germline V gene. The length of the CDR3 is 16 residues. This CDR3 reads CASSKSGQGRSGELFF. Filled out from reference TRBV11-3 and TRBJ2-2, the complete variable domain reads EAGVVQSPRYKIIEKKQPVAFWCNPISGHNTLYWYLQNLGQGPELLIRYENEEAVDDSQLPKDRFSAERLKGVDSTLKIQPAELGDSAVYLCASSKSGQGRSGELFFGEGSRLTVL.

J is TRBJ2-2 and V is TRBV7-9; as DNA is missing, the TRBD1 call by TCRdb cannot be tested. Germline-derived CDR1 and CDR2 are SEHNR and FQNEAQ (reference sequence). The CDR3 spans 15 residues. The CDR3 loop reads CASSFSGVGTGELFF.

CDR3 protein: CASRGGDGLRNEQFF. The V call is TRBV12-3 or TRBV12-4, the J call TRBJ2-1; there is no DNA to check the TCRdb D call of TRBD2. The CDR3 spans 15 residues.

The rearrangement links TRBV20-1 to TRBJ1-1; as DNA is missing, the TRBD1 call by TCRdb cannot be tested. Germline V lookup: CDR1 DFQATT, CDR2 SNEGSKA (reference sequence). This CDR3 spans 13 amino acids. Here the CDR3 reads CSAGGTGDTEAFF.

The CDR3 region is CASSVTSGLGAYEQYF. The rearrangement joins TRBV7-2 to TRBJ2-7; TCRdb names TRBD2, which stays unverified in the absence of DNA. This CDR3 contains 16 residues. The germline CDR1 and CDR2 sequences are SGHTA and FQGNSA.

The CDR3 protein is CASSQGFGGGTGELFF. This chain joins TRBV3-1 and TRBJ2-2; there is no DNA to check the TCRdb D call of TRBD1. The V gene's germline CDR1 is LGHDT and CDR2 YNNKEL (reference sequence). There are 16 residues in the CDR3.

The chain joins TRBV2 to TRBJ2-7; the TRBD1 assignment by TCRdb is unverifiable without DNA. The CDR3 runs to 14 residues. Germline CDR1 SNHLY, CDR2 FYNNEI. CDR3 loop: CASSERLLRGEQYF. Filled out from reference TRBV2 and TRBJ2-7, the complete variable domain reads EPEVTQTPSHQVTQMGQEVILRCVPISNHLYFYWYRQILGQKVEFLVSFYNNEISEKSEIFDDQFSVERPDGSNFTLKIRSTKLEDSAMYFCASSERLLRGEQYFGPGTRLTVT.

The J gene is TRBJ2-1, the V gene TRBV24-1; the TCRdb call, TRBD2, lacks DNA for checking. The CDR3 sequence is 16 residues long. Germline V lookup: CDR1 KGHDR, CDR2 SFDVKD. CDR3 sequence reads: CATSGTGGRRNNEQFF.

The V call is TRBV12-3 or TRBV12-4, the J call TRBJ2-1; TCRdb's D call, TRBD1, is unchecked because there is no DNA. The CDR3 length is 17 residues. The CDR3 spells CASSLSGTGGLRDEQFF.